This is a list of T cell receptor beta chains from one sample in a study of blood T cell repertoires in COVID-19. TCRdb keeps only in-frame clones here, not all; method: immunoSEQ multiplex PCR. The table records around 300,000 clones, roughly 90% of them present only once. Sample: PBMCs or T cells enriched from blood (not recorded which). Every receptor here comes from a woman aged 40 to 49 who had recovered from COVID-19. The CDR3 runs from the conserved cysteine through the conserved F or W. D genes are given only for firm matches. The size field is filled for only some rows; it gives once, few, many or a size class.

>-|TRBV7-3|TRBD1|TRBJ1-2
CASSSRDRYGYTF
TGTGCCAGCAGCTCCCGGGACAGGTATGGCTACACCTTC
>-|TRBV5-8|-|TRBJ1-3
CASSLHTWGLAGNTIYF
TGTGCCAGCAGCCTACACACTTGGGGGCTGGCTGGAAACACCATATATTTT
>-|TRBV19|-|TRBJ2-1
CASSPSWGGGSYNEQFF
TGTGCCAGTAGTCCTTCTTGGGGGGGCGGGTCCTACAATGAGCAGTTCTTC
>-|TRBV6-5|TRBD1|TRBJ2-7
CASSTPRGRIYEQYF
TGTGCCAGCAGCACCCCCAGGGGGCGTATCTACGAGCAGTACTTC
>few|TRBV7-2|-|TRBJ2-3
CASSPTTSTDTQYF
TGTGCCAGCAGCCCTACTACTAGCACAGATACGCAGTATTTT
>-|TRBV24-1|TRBD1|TRBJ2-3
CATSEPTGGPNPDTQYF
TGTGCCACCAGTGAGCCCACAGGGGGACCCAATCCCGATACGCAGTATTTT
>-|TRBV5-1|-|TRBJ2-2
CASSLVRQANTGELFF
TGCGCCAGCAGCTTGGTGCGACAGGCGAACACCGGGGAGCTGTTTTTT
>-|TRBV7-2|TRBD1|TRBJ2-3
CASSSDRARTDTQYF
TGTGCCAGCAGCTCGGACAGGGCCCGCACAGATACGCAGTATTTT
>-|TRBV10-3|-|TRBJ2-1
CAISRRYNEQFF
TGTGCCATCTCTCGCAGATACAATGAGCAGTTCTTC
>-|TRBV6-5|-|TRBJ2-2
CASSLITGNTGELFF
TGTGCCAGCAGTCTCATTACAGGGAACACCGGGGAGCTGTTTTTT
>-|TRBV21-1|-|TRBJ2-7
CASSKVRVGGPFPLEQYF
TGTGCCAGCAGCAAAGTTCGGGTGGGGGGACCATTCCCGCTCGAGCAGTACTTC
>-|TRBV18|TRBD1|TRBJ2-7
CASSRSGTDTYEQYF
TGTGCCAGCTCACGTTCCGGGACAGACACCTACGAGCAGTACTTC
>-|TRBV7-3|-|TRBJ2-7
CASSSSWGGAPYEQYF
TGTGCCAGCAGCTCCTCCTGGGGGGGGGCCCCCTACGAGCAGTACTTC
>-|TRBV5-1|-|TRBJ2-4
CASSGVTGLEAKNIQYF
TGCGCCAGCAGCGGGGTGACAGGACTGGAGGCCAAAAACATTCAGTACTTC
>-|TRBV6-6|TRBD2|TRBJ2-7
CASRTAGVSYEQYF
TGTGCCAGCAGGACGGCGGGAGTGTCCTACGAGCAGTACTTC
>-|TRBV6-5|TRBD1|TRBJ1-2
CASQRGPYYGYTF
TGTGCCAGCCAGAGGGGGCCTTACTATGGCTACACCTTC